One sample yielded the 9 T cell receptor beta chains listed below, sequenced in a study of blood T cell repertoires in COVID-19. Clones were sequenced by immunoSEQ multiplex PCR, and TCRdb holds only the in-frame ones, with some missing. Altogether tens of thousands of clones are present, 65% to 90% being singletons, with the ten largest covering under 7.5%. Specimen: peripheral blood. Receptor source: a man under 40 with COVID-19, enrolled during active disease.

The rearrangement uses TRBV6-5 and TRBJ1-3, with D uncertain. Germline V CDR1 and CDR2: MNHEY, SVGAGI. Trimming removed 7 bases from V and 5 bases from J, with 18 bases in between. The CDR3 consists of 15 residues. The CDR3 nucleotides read TGTGCCAGCAACATAGACTCGCCCGGGAGAAACACCATATATTTT. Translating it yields CASNIDSPGRNTIYF.

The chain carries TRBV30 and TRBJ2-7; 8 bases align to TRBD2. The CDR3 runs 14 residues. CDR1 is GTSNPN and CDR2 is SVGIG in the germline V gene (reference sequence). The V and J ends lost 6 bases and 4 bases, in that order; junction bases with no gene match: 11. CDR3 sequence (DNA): TGTGCCTGTTCCCGGGGGGGGCATTTATACGAGCAGTACTTC. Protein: CACSRGGHLYEQYF.

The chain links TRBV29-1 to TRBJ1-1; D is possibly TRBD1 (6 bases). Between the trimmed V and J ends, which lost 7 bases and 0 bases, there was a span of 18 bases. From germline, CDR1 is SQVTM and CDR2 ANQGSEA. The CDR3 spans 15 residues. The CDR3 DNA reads TGCAGCGCCGATCGGGGACAAAACTTGAACACTGAAGCTTTCTTT. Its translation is CSADRGQNLNTEAFF.

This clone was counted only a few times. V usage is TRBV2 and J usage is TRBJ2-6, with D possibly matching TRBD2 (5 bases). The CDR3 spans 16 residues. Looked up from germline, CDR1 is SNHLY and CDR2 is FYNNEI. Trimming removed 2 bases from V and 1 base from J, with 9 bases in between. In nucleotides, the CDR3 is TGTGCCAGCAGTGAATTGGGAGAATCTGGGGCCAACGTCCTGACTTTC. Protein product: CASSELGESGANVLTF. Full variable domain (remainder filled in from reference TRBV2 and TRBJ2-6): EPEVTQTPSHQVTQMGQEVILRCVPISNHLYFYWYRQILGQKVEFLVSFYNNEISEKSEIFDDQFSVERPDGSNFTLKIRSTKLEDSAMYFCASSELGESGANVLTFGAGSRLTVL.

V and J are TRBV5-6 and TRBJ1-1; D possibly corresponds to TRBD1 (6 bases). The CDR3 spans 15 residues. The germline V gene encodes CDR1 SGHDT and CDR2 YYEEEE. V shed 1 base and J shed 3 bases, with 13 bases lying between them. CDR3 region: CASSLWGLRDTEAFF. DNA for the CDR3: TGTGCCAGCAGCTTGTGGGGGCTTAGGGACACTGAAGCTTTCTTT.

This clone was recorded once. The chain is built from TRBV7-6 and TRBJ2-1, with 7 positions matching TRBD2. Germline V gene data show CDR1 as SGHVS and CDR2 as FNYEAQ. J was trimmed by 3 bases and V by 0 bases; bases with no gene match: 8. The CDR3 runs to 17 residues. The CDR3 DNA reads TGTGCCAGCAGCTTAGCGGGAGGGAGCCCTCGCTACAATGAGCAGTTCTTC. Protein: CASSLAGGSPRYNEQFF.

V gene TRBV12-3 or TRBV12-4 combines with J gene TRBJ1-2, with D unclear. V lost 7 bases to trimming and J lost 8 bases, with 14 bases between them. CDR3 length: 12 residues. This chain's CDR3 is CASTLGSQGYTF. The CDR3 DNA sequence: TGTGCCAGCACTTTGGGGAGTCAAGGCTACACCTTC.

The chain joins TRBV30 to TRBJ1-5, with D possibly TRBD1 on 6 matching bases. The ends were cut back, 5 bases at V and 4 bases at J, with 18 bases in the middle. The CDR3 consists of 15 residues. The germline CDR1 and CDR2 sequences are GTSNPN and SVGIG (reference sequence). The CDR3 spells CAWGDTLDYNQPQHF. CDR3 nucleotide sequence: TGTGCCTGGGGGGACACGCTGGACTATAATCAGCCCCAGCATTTT. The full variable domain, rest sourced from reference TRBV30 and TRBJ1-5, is SQTIHQWPATLVQPVGSPLSLECTVEGTSNPNLYWYRQAAGRGLQLLFYSVGIGQISSEVPQNLSASRPQDRQFILSSKKLLLSDSGFYLCAWGDTLDYNQPQHFGDGTRLSIL.

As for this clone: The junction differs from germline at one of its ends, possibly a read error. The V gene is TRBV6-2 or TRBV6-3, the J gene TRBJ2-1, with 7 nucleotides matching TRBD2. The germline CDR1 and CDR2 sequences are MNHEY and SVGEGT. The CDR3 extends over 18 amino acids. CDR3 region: CASSYSREGRASHNEQFF. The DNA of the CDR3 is TGTGCCAGCAGTTACTCGAGGGAGGGGAGGGCCTCCCACAATGAGCAGTTCTTC.